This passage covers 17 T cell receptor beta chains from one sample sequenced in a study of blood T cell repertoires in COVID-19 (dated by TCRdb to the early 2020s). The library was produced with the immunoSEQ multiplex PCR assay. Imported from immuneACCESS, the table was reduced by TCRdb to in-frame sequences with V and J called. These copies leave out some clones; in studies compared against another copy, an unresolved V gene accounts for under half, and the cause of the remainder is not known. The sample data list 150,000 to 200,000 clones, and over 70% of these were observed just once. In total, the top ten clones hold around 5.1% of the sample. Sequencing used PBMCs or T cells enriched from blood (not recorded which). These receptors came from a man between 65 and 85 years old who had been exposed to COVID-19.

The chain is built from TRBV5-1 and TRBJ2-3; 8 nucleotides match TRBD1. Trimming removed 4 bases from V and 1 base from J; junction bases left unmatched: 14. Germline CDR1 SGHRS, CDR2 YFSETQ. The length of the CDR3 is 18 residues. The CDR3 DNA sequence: TGCGCCAGCAGCATACAGACTAAGACAGGGGTGGGCACAGATACGCAGTATTTT. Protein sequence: CASSIQTKTGVGTDTQYF.

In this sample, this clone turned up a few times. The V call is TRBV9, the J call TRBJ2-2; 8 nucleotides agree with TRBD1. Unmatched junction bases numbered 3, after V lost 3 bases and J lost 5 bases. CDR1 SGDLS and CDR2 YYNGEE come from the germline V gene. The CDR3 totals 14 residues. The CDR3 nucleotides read TGTGCCAGCAGCGCCAGGGGGCGGACCGGGGAGCTGTTTTTT. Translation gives CASSARGRTGELFF.

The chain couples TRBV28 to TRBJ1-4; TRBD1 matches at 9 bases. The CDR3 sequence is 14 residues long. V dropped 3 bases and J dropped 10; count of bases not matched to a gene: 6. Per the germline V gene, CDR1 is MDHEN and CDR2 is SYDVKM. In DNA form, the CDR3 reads TGTGCCAGCAGTTTGACCGGGACAGGGCCAAAACTGTTTTTT. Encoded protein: CASSLTGTGPKLFF.

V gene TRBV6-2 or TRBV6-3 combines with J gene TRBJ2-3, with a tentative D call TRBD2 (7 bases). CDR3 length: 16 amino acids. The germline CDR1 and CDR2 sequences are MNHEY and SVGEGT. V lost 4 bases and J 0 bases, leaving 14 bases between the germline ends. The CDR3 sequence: CASSSSQGLSTDTQYF. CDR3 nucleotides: TGTGCCAGCAGTTCCTCACAGGGACTAAGCACAGATACGCAGTATTTT.

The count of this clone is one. The CDR3 DNA reads TGTGCCAGCAGCCTCTTTCCAGGGGGCGAGTACTTC. Protein sequence: CASSLFPGGEYF. This chain uses TRBV14 with TRBJ2-7; 8 nucleotides line up with TRBD1. The CDR3 consists of 12 residues. Looked up from germline, CDR1 is SGHDN and CDR2 is FVKESK. V was pared by 4 bases and J by 11 bases, with 7 bases of the junction left unmatched.

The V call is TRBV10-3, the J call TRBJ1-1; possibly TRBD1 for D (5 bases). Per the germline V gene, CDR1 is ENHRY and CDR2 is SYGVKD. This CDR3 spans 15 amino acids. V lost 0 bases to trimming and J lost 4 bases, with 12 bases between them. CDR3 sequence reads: CAISESGGRGTEAFF. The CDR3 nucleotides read TGTGCCATCAGTGAGTCGGGGGGAAGGGGCACTGAAGCTTTCTTT.

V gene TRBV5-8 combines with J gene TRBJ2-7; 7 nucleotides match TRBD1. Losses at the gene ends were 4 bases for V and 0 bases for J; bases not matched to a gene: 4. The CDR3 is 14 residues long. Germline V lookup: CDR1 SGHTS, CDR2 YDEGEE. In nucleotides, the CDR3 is TGTGCCAGCAGCCCGCGGACAGGCTCCTACGAGCAGTACTTC. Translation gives CASSPRTGSYEQYF.

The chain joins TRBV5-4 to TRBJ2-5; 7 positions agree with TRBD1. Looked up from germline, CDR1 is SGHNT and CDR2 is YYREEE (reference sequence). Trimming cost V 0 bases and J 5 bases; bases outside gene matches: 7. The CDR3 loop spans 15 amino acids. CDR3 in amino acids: CASSLGDREHETQYF. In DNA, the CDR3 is TGTGCCAGCAGCTTGGGGGACAGAGAACATGAGACCCAGTACTTC. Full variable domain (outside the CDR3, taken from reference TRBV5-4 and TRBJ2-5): ETGVTQSPTHLIKTRGQQVTLRCSSQSGHNTVSWYQQALGQGPQFIFQYYREEENGRGNFPPRFSGLQFPNYSSELNVNALELDDSALYLCASSLGDREHETQYFGPGTRLLVL.

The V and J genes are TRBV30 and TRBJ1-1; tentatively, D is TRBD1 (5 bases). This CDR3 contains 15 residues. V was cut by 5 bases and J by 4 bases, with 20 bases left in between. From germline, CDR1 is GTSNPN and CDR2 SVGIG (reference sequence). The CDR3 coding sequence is TGTGCCTGGCACCACGGGGGGGGAATGGGCACTGAAGCTTTCTTT. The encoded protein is CAWHHGGGMGTEAFF.

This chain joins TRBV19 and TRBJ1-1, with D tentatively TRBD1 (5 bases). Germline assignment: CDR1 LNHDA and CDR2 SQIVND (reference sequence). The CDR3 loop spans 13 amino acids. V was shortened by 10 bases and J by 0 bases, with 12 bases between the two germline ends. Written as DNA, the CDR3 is TGTGCCACCGGGGACTCATTGAACACTGAAGCTTTCTTT. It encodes CATGDSLNTEAFF. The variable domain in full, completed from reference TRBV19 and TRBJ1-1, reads DGGITQSPKYLFRKEGQNVTLSCEQNLNHDAMYWYRQDPGQGLRLIYYSQIVNDFQKGDIAEGYSVSREKKESFPLTVTSAQKNPTAFYLCATGDSLNTEAFFGQGTRLTVV.

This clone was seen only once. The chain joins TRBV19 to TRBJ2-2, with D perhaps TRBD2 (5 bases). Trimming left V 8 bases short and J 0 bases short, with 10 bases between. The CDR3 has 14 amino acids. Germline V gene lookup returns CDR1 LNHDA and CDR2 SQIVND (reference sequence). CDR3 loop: CASSEVTNTGELFF. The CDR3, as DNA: TGTGCCAGTTCGGAGGTAACGAACACCGGGGAGCTGTTTTTT.

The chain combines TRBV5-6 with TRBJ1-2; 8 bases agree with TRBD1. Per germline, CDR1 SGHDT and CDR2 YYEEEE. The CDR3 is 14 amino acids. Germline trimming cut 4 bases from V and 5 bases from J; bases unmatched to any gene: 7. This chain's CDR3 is CASSAQQGAYGYTF. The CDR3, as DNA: TGTGCCAGCAGCGCACAGCAGGGGGCGTATGGCTACACCTTC.

CDR3: CASSRDSNSPLHF. The DNA for the CDR3 is TGTGCCAGCTCTCGGGACTCTAATTCACCCCTCCACTTT. The rearrangement links TRBV18 to TRBJ1-6; weak D call: TRBD1 (5 bases). V was clipped by 6 bases and J by 6 bases, with 9 bases between them. The CDR3 length is 13 residues. The germline CDR1 and CDR2 sequences are KGHSH and LQKENI.

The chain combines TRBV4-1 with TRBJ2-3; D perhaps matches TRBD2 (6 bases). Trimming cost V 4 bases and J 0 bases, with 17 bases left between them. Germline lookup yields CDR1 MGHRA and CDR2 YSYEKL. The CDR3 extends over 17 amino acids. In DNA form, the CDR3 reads TGCGCCAGCAGCCCTCCGACTAGTCGATCTAGCACAGATACGCAGTATTTT. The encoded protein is CASSPPTSRSSTDTQYF.

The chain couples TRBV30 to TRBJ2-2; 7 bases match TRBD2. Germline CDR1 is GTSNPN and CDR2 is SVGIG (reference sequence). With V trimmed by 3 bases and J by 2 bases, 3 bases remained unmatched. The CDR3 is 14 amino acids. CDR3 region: CAWSPGLNTGELFF. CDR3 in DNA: TGTGCCTGGAGCCCGGGACTAAACACCGGGGAGCTGTTTTTT.

The CDR3 loop reads CASSIAPTGGEGYTF. The DNA of the CDR3 is TGTGCCAGTAGTATTGCCCCGACAGGGGGCGAGGGCTACACCTTC. The rearrangement uses TRBV19 and TRBJ1-2; 10 bases agree with TRBD1. The CDR3 is made up of 15 amino acids. Germline assignment: CDR1 LNHDA and CDR2 SQIVND (reference sequence). V shed 3 bases and J 8 bases; nucleotides not matched to a gene: 9.

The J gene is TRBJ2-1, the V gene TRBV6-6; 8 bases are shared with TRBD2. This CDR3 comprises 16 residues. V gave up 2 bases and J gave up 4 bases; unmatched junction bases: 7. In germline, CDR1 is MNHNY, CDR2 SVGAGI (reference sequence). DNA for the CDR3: TGTGCCAGCAGTTACGGTACTAGCGGACAATACAATGAGCAGTTCTTC. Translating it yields CASSYGTSGQYNEQFF.